This TCR beta chain was sequenced during a study of sequential checkpoint blockade in melanoma. This table comes from immunoSEQ multiplex PCR, and its TCRdb copy is limited to in-frame clones, with some not included. The data hold under 45,000 clones, with 84% observed a single time. Treatment indicated: randomized to nivolumab then ipilimumab (arm A) or the reverse (arm B). DNA-damaging chemotherapy had not been given to any patient beforehand. From thawed PBMCs, live CD3+CD8+ cells negative for CD19 and CD56 were sorted. As concerns this clone: The junction departs from germline at one end; a sequencing error may be responsible.

Germline CDR1 SEHNR, CDR2 FQNEAQ (reference sequence). The CDR3 totals 13 residues. This receptor was taken from a human donor with melanoma. This chain joins TRBV7-9 and TRBJ2-7, with D unresolved. The source material was CD8+ T cells sorted from blood (inferred from file names), sampled from a patient given nivolumab and ipilimumab in sequence. CDR3 loop: CASSPAASDEQYF. The CDR3 nucleotides read TGTGCCAGCAGCCCGGCGGCCTCCGACGAGCAGTACTTC.